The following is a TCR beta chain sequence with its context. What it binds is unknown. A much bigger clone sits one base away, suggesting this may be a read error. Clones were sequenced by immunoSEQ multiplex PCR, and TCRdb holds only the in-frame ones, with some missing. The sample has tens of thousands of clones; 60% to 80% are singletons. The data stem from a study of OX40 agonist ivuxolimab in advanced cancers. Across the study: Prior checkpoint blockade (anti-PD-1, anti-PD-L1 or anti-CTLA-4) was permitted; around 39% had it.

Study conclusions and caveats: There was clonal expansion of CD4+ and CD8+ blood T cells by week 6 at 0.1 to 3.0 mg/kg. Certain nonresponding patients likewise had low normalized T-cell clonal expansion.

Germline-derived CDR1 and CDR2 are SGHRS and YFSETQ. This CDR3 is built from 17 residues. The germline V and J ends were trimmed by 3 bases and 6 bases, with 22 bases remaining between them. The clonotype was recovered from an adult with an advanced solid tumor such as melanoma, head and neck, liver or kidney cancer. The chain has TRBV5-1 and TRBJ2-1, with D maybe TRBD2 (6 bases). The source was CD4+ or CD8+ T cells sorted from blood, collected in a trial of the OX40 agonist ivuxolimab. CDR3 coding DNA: TGCGCCAGCAGCTGGGGGGTCGGGACGGGGAGAGGCAATGAGCAGTTCTTC. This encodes CASSWGVGTGRGNEQFF.